This TCR beta chain was captured in a study of CD8+ T cells in alopecia areata. Background on the study: Tofacitinib was given for 6 to 18 months, then stopped for 6 months.

Points from the study as a whole: Scalp clonality, together with expanded CD8+ clones among the top 100, fell significantly with tofacitinib. Given one nonresponder, whether baseline CD8+ expansion relates to response remains uncertain. It was lesional scalp, especially alopecia totalis/universalis, that showed higher clonality than normal scalp.

Germline loops: CDR1 MRHNA, CDR2 SNTAGT. The trim removed 1 base at V and 3 bases at J, leaving 3 bases unmatched. The CDR3 is 15 amino acids. As the sequencing template, cDNA was produced by extracting RNA and reverse transcribing it. Profiling relied on immunoSEQ multiplex PCR, and the TCRdb table lists in-frame clones only, not all of them. This sample has 150,000 or so clones, with 86% found just once. As to treatment: oral pan-JAK inhibitor, 5-10 mg twice daily. This clone was picked up a small number of times. The antigen is unknown. The V and J genes are TRBV6-4 and TRBJ2-3; TRBD2 aligns across 8 bases. Source: CD8+ T cells sorted from blood, taken at week 4, from a patient treated with tofacitinib. The receptor was derived from a human donor with alopecia areata. This CDR3 reads CASSDFGGGTDTQYF. The CDR3 coding sequence is TGTGCCAGCAGTGACTTTGGCGGGGGGACAGATACGCAGTATTTT.